Below are 10 T cell receptor beta chains sequenced from a single sample in a study of blood T cell repertoires in COVID-19. This table comes from immunoSEQ multiplex PCR, and its TCRdb copy is limited to in-frame clones, with some not included. This sample carries about 250,000 clones, 84% of them seen once, and the ten largest clones take 4% to 5.5%. What was sequenced was peripheral blood. The source is a man over 45 with active or convalescent COVID-19.

V usage is TRBV9 and J usage is TRBJ1-1; 7 nucleotides align to TRBD1. This CDR3 is 16 amino acids long. The germline gives CDR1 SGDLS, CDR2 YYNGEE. V lost 4 bases to trimming and J lost 0 bases; unmatched junction nucleotides: 9. CDR3 amino acids: CASSTDRSLMNTEAFF. DNA for the CDR3: TGTGCCAGCAGCACGGACAGGTCCCTCATGAACACTGAAGCTTTCTTT.

The chain links TRBV9 to TRBJ1-2; TRBD1 aligns across 9 bases. The CDR3 sequence is 15 residues long. After removal of 2 bases from V and 1 base from J, the junction contained 3 bases not matched to a gene. CDR1 and CDR2 from the germline V gene are SGDLS and YYNGEE. The CDR3 DNA reads as TGTGCCAGCAGCGTCAAGGACAGGGGTAACTATGGCTACACCTTC. It yields the protein CASSVKDRGNYGYTF.

This clone ranks as medium-sized. The chain links TRBV19 to TRBJ1-2, with D unresolved. Trimming removed 7 bases from V and 3 bases from J, with 15 bases in between. Germline CDR1 is LNHDA and CDR2 is SQIVND (reference sequence). CDR3 length: 14 residues. The CDR3 DNA reads as TGTGCCAGTACCAAATGGGTGAGGGACTATGGCTACACCTTC. Translating gives CASTKWVRDYGYTF.

This clone occurred once. The rearrangement uses TRBV11-2 and TRBJ2-5, with a tentative D call TRBD2 (6 bases). The germline CDR1 and CDR2 sequences are SGHAT and FQNNGV. This CDR3 has 14 residues. V lost 5 bases to trimming and J lost 1 base, with 11 bases between them. For the CDR3, the DNA is TGTGCCAGCAGCCCCGGGGGACCCCAAGAGACCCAGTACTTC. This encodes CASSPGGPQETQYF.

The chain is built from TRBV6-2 or TRBV6-3 and TRBJ2-4; 10 bases fit TRBD1. The length of the CDR3 is 17 residues. The junction had 7 bases not matched to a gene; V was cut back by 4 bases and J by 1 base. Germline-derived CDR1 and CDR2 are MNHEY and SVGEGT. In DNA, the CDR3 is TGTGCCAGCAGTTCCGACAGGGGGCTGGGGGCCAAAAACATTCAGTACTTC. This sequence encodes CASSSDRGLGAKNIQYF.

In this sample, this clone turned up once. The chain carries TRBV6-1 and TRBJ1-2; TRBD1 matches at 8 bases. Germline V CDR1 and CDR2: MNHNS, SASEGT. The CDR3 has 14 residues. The junction had 2 bases not matched to a gene; V was cut back by 1 base and J by 4 bases. DNA for the CDR3: TGTGCCAGCAGTGAAGTGGGGACAGGCTATGGCTACACCTTC. This sequence encodes CASSEVGTGYGYTF.

V is TRBV4-1 and J is TRBJ1-4, with 7 bases that match TRBD1. There are 15 residues in the CDR3. The germline gives CDR1 MGHRA, CDR2 YSYEKL. V was pared by 0 bases and J by 5 bases, with 3 bases of the junction left unmatched. DNA for the CDR3: TGCGCCAGCAGCCAAGAAGGGGGCAAGAATGAAAAACTGTTTTTT. This codes for CASSQEGGKNEKLFF.

The chain carries TRBV12-3 or TRBV12-4 and TRBJ1-5; 8 bases line up with TRBD1. The CDR3 runs to 13 residues. Trimming took 6 bases from V and 8 from J; bases not matched to a gene: 6. CDR3 nucleotides: TGTGCCAGCAGCTTGACAGGGGAGAAGCCCCAGCATTTT. Protein product: CASSLTGEKPQHF.

The rearrangement joins TRBV11-2 to TRBJ2-7; D remains unclear. Deletions cut 1 base from V and 6 bases from J, with 10 bases between. CDR3 length: 13 residues. From germline, CDR1 is SGHAT and CDR2 FQNNGV. CDR3 loop: CASSLGSTLEQYF. CDR3 nucleotides: TGTGCCAGCAGCTTAGGTAGCACCCTCGAGCAGTACTTC.

Of note for this clone: Other DNA sequences in the same sample also yield this CDR3. The chain links TRBV5-1 to TRBJ2-3, with unresolved D. With 2 bases removed from V and 1 base from J, the gap between germline ends came to 5 bases. CDR3 length: 13 amino acids. Germline V lookup: CDR1 SGHRS, CDR2 YFSETQ. CDR3 sequence reads: CASSLSGTDTQYF. The CDR3 DNA reads TGCGCCAGCAGCTTAAGCGGCACAGATACGCAGTATTTT.